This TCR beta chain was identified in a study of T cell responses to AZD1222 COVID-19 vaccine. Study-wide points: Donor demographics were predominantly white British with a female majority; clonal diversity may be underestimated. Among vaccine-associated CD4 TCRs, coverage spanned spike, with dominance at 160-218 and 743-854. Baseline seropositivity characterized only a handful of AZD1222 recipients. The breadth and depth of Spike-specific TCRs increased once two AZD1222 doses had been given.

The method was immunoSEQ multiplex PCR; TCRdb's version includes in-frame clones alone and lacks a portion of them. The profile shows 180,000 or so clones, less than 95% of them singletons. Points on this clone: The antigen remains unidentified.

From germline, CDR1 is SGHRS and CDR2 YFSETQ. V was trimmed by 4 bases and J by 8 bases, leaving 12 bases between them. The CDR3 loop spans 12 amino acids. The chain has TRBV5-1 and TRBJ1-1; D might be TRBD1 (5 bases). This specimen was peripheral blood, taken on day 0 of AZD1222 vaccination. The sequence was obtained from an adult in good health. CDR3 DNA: TGCGCCAGCAGCCCGCTGGGGACGGAAGCTTTCTTT. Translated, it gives CASSPLGTEAFF.